This is a list of T cell receptor beta chains from one sample in a study of T cells in localized non-small cell lung cancer. TCRdb's copy holds only in-frame clones and misses some; the assay was immunoSEQ multiplex PCR. The sample has approximately 83,000 clones, roughly 91% seen once. The sequences come from PBMCs, collected before any cancer treatment. The source is a woman aged 35 to 75 with stage II squamous cell lung carcinoma. The CDR3 runs from the conserved cysteine through the conserved F or W. The D gene is left open where the match is weak.

TRBV5-4,TRBJ2-1,TRBD2,TGTGCCAGCAGCCGGGGCACTAGCGGGAGCTACAATGAGCAGTTCTTC,CASSRGTSGSYNEQFF
TRBV15,TRBJ1-2,TRBD1,TGTGCCACCTCAGGACAGGGCTATGGCTACACCTTC,CATSGQGYGYTF
TRBV7-9,TRBJ1-2,-,TGTGCCAGCAGCCCCGGGACCTTCGGCTACACCTTC,CASSPGTFGYTF
TRBV11-2,TRBJ1-6,TRBD1,TGTGCCAGCAGCCCTGGAGGGACAGGTGCTTCACCCCTCCACTTT,CASSPGGTGASPLHF
TRBV4-2,TRBJ1-1,TRBD1,TGTGCCAGCAGCCAGGGGGCAGGGGGGAACACTGAAGCTTTCTTT,CASSQGAGGNTEAFF
TRBV10-2,TRBJ1-1,-,TGCGCCAGCAGGGACACCGGAGGGACTGAAGCTTTCTTT,CASRDTGGTEAFF
TRBV28,TRBJ1-1,-,TGTGCCAGCAAAACGGAAGACTCGAACACTGAAGCTTTCTTT,CASKTEDSNTEAFF
TRBV6-6,TRBJ1-4,TRBD1,TGTGCCAGCAGTTACGCCGGGACAGGTGGAGAAAAACTGTTTTTT,CASSYAGTGGEKLFF
TRBV5-6,TRBJ1-4,-,TGTGCCAGCAGCCACACAGGGAGGGGCGGCGAAAAACTGTTTTTT,CASSHTGRGGEKLFF
TRBV18,TRBJ2-7,TRBD1,TGTGCCAGCTCACAAACAGGGGGCGATCCCTACGAGCAGTACTTC,CASSQTGGDPYEQYF